A selection of T cell receptor beta chains follows, all from one sample in a study of CD8 T cells in Susac syndrome. One entry per CDR3 protein, called by TCRdb with MiXCR from the immunoSEQ multiplex PCR reads. The sample has about 94,000 distinct CDR3 sequences, 90% to 95% seen once. Sequencing was done on a sample of CD4+ T cells from PBMCs. The receptors were sampled from a human donor with Susac syndrome. CDR3s include the opening cysteine and the closing phenylalanine or tryptophan. A D gene is named only where the DNA matches it firmly. Some rows mark clone size as missing; the rest say once, few, many or name a class of expanded clone.

D gene	V gene	clone size	J gene	CDR3 protein	CDR3 DNA
TRBD2	TRBV5-1	.	TRBJ2-3	CASSHSTSGNTDTQYF	TGCGCCAGCAGCCACTCGACTAGCGGGAACACAGATACGCAGTATTTT
.	TRBV28	.	TRBJ2-6	CASKTISGANVLTF	TGTGCCAGCAAGACCATCTCTGGGGCCAACGTCCTGACTTTC
.	TRBV30	.	TRBJ2-7	CAWSLFELGTIYEQYF	TGTGCCTGGAGTCTCTTTGAGTTAGGGACCATCTACGAGCAGTACTTC
.	TRBV3-1	.	TRBJ2-5	CASSLLGRTEETQYF	TGTGCCAGCAGCCTCCTCGGACGCACTGAAGAGACCCAGTACTTC
.	TRBV9	.	TRBJ2-5	CASSPNGGAETQYF	TGTGCCAGCAGCCCTAACGGCGGGGCAGAGACCCAGTACTTC
.	TRBV7-9	.	TRBJ1-1	CASSSLAGRETEAFF	TGTGCCAGCAGCTCACTGGCAGGGAGGGAGACTGAAGCTTTCTTT
.	TRBV29-1	.	TRBJ2-7	CSAKGSGPYEQYF	TGCAGCGCGAAGGGGAGTGGGCCCTACGAGCAGTACTTC
.	TRBV7-2	.	TRBJ2-5	CASSWGDQETQYF	TGTGCCAGCAGCTGGGGGGATCAAGAGACCCAGTACTTC
.	TRBV29-1	.	TRBJ2-2	CSVTGPGNGELFF	TGCAGCGTAACGGGACCAGGGAACGGGGAGCTGTTTTTT
TRBD1	TRBV6-1	once	TRBJ1-2	CASHGGGGPYGYTF	TGTGCCTCGCATGGGGGAGGGGGCCCCTATGGCTACACCTTC
.	TRBV3-1	.	TRBJ2-4	CASSGGGLGAKNIQYF	TGTGCCAGCAGCGGGGGGGGCCTAGGGGCCAAAAACATTCAGTACTTC
TRBD2	TRBV20-1	.	TRBJ2-7	CSASRLAGSYEQYF	TGCAGTGCTAGTCGACTAGCGGGTTCCTACGAGCAGTACTTC
.	TRBV20-1	.	TRBJ2-3	CSARPKWGGLTDTQYF	TGCAGTGCTAGACCAAAGTGGGGGGGCCTCACAGATACGCAGTATTTT
TRBD1	TRBV3-1	.	TRBJ2-5	CASGRPRDSQETQYF	TGTGCCAGCGGCCGCCCTCGGGACAGTCAAGAGACCCAGTACTTC
TRBD1	TRBV7-2	.	TRBJ2-4	CASGDRVYAKNIQYF	TGTGCCAGCGGCGACAGGGTATACGCCAAAAACATTCAGTACTTC
.	TRBV15	once	TRBJ1-6	CATSRHRDLNSPLHF	TGTGCCACCAGCAGGCACCGGGACTTAAATTCACCCCTCCACTTT
TRBD2	TRBV7-2	.	TRBJ2-5	CASSFQLAGEETQYF	TGTGCCAGCAGCTTCCAACTAGCGGGGGAGGAGACCCAGTACTTC
.	TRBV28	.	TRBJ2-2	CAIRLGSSVTGELFF	TGTGCCATCCGACTGGGCAGCAGCGTAACCGGGGAGCTGTTTTTT
TRBD1	TRBV9	few	TRBJ2-2	CASSLGQIGELFF	TGTGCCAGCAGTTTGGGACAGATCGGGGAGCTGTTTTTT
TRBD2	TRBV7-2	.	TRBJ2-3	CASSSTSGGAKDTQYF	TGTGCCAGCAGCTCGACTAGCGGGGGGGCGAAAGATACGCAGTATTTT
.	TRBV30	.	TRBJ2-5	CAWSGADLQTQYF	TGTGCCTGGAGTGGGGCCGATTTGCAGACCCAGTACTTC
TRBD1	TRBV4-1	.	TRBJ2-7	CASPRPETGFHEQYF	TGCGCCAGCCCCCGGCCCGAGACAGGGTTCCACGAGCAGTACTTC
.	TRBV9	.	TRBJ1-2	CASSVDGAYLYGYTF	TGTGCCAGCAGCGTAGATGGGGCCTACCTCTATGGCTACACCTTC
TRBD2	TRBV7-2	.	TRBJ2-3	CASSAWRGGRDTQYF	TGTGCCAGCAGCGCATGGCGGGGGGGCAGGGATACGCAGTATTTT
.	TRBV28	.	TRBJ2-7	CASSFSLVGLAYEQYF	TGTGCCAGCAGTTTTTCCCTGGTGGGGTTAGCCTACGAGCAGTACTTC
.	TRBV20-1	.	TRBJ2-1	CSARKPGSYNEQFF	TGCAGTGCTAGGAAGCCTGGCTCCTACAATGAGCAGTTCTTC
TRBD2	TRBV28	.	TRBJ2-5	CASSFRGRGVWTQYF	TGTGCCAGCAGTTTTAGGGGCCGGGGGGTATGGACCCAGTACTTC
.	TRBV12-3/TRBV12-4	.	TRBJ1-1	CASSPLGGVVEAFF	TGTGCCAGCAGTCCCCTCGGGGGGGTGGTTGAAGCTTTCTTT
.	TRBV5-6	.	TRBJ2-5	CASSLTRGRGRPQYF	TGTGCCAGCAGCTTGACGCGGGGGCGTGGGAGACCCCAGTACTTC